These 27 T cell receptor beta chains were sequenced from one sample in a study of neoadjuvant anti-PD-1 for oral cavity cancer. The assay was immunoSEQ multiplex PCR, and TCRdb's table has in-frame clones only and misses some. Counted here are some 40,000 clones, more than 35% occurring once; the ten biggest clones make up roughly a sixth. Time point here: after neoadjuvant nivolumab, at surgical resection. The sample consisted of tumor tissue, taken after nivolumab (anti-PD-1) treatment. These receptors came from a person aged 35-80 years with oral cavity squamous cell carcinoma.

Many counts were recorded for this clone. The chain couples TRBV2 to TRBJ1-2; D call uncertain. Trimming left V 6 bases short and J 1 base short, with 15 bases between. The CDR3 covers 15 residues. CDR1 is SNHLY, CDR2 FYNNEI, per germline. CDR3 protein: CASRLGRANNYGYTF. In DNA, the CDR3 is TGTGCCAGCAGGCTCGGTAGGGCGAATAACTATGGCTACACCTTC.

This clone was observed a handful of times. V and J are TRBV29-1 and TRBJ2-1; 11 bases line up with TRBD2. The CDR3 has 14 residues. V gave up 6 bases and J gave up 5 bases; unmatched junction bases: 6. The V gene's germline CDR1 is SQVTM and CDR2 ANQGSEA. The CDR3 is CSVASGRTHNEQFF. The CDR3 DNA follows: TGCAGCGTCGCTAGCGGGAGGACCCACAATGAGCAGTTCTTC.

This chain uses TRBV7-3 with TRBJ2-6; D is ambiguous. Deletions cut 5 bases from V and 0 bases from J, with 2 bases between. Germline lookup yields CDR1 SGHTA and CDR2 FQGTGA. CDR3 length: 13 residues. The CDR3 sequence: CASSRSGANVLTF. CDR3 coding DNA: TGTGCCAGCAGCCGCTCTGGGGCCAACGTCCTGACTTTC.

The rearrangement uses TRBV6-5 and TRBJ1-2; TRBD1 matches at 8 bases. From germline, CDR1 is MNHEY and CDR2 SVGAGI. Trimming at V came to 4 bases and at J to 7 bases, leaving 11 bases not matched to a gene. The CDR3 totals 15 residues. CDR3 in DNA: TGTGCCAGCAGTTGGGAGGCAGGGGGCTTAGGTGGCTACACCTTC. It yields the protein CASSWEAGGLGGYTF.

This clone came up a few times. The chain is built from TRBV30 and TRBJ1-1, with D possibly TRBD1 on 6 matching bases. The CDR3 covers 13 residues. Trimming left V 5 bases short and J 3 bases short, with 13 bases between. The V gene's germline CDR1 is GTSNPN and CDR2 SVGIG (reference sequence). DNA for the CDR3: TGTGCCTGGCTCAGGGGCCCCTACACTGAAGCTTTCTTT. Protein: CAWLRGPYTEAFF.

Here the CDR3 reads CASSLLAGSQPQHF. DNA of the CDR3: TGTGCCAGCAGTTTATTAGCAGGGAGTCAGCCCCAGCATTTT. The rearrangement uses TRBV27 and TRBJ1-5; TRBD1 might be the D (5 bases). Trimming left V 1 base short and J 6 bases short, with 10 bases between. This CDR3 spans 14 amino acids. CDR1 and CDR2 (germline): MNHEY, SMNVEV (reference sequence).

This clone was seen more than once but under ten times. V gene TRBV10-3 combines with J gene TRBJ1-5; D unclear. Germline V gene lookup returns CDR1 ENHRY and CDR2 SYGVKD. V was trimmed by 11 bases and J by 4 bases, leaving 15 bases between them. This CDR3 region has 13 residues. The CDR3 loop is CASGGRTNQPQHF. The CDR3 DNA is TGTGCCTCGGGAGGACGGACTAATCAGCCCCAGCATTTT.

The V gene is TRBV11-1, the J gene TRBJ2-1, with TRBD2 identical over 13 bases. Trimming removed 3 bases from V and 9 bases from J; junction bases left unmatched: 8. CDR1 SGHAT and CDR2 FQDESV come from the germline V gene (reference sequence). The CDR3 totals 16 residues. The CDR3 sequence: CASSLRQTSGRGEQFF. The CDR3 nucleotides read TGTGCCAGCAGCTTGAGGCAAACTAGCGGGAGGGGTGAGCAGTTCTTC.

This clone was picked up a small number of times. The chain combines TRBV30 with TRBJ1-5; no definite D call. The germline V gene encodes CDR1 GTSNPN and CDR2 SVGIG (reference sequence). Trimming stripped 3 bases from V and 3 bases from J, with 9 bases between. This CDR3 spans 13 amino acids. The chain's CDR3 is CAWRGQFNQPQHF. In DNA, the CDR3 is TGTGCCTGGAGAGGGCAGTTCAATCAGCCCCAGCATTTT.

The V and J genes are TRBV2 and TRBJ1-1; unclear D gene. Germline lookup yields CDR1 SNHLY and CDR2 FYNNEI. The length of the CDR3 is 11 residues. With 3 bases removed from V and 4 bases from J, the gap between germline ends came to 3 bases. The chain's CDR3 is CASSDGTEAFF. The CDR3 coding sequence is TGTGCCAGCAGTGATGGCACTGAAGCTTTCTTT.

In its sample, this clone was seen a few times. V and J are TRBV6-1 and TRBJ1-1, with 7 positions matching TRBD1. The J segment lost 6 bases and the V segment lost 3 bases, leaving 10 bases of the junction unmatched. This CDR3 spans 15 amino acids. Germline V gene sequence: CDR1 MNHNS, CDR2 SASEGT. The CDR3 coding sequence is TGTGCCAGCAGTGATGGTGACAGGGAGGTCTCTGAAGCTTTCTTT. Amino acid sequence: CASSDGDREVSEAFF.

J is TRBJ1-4 and V is TRBV30; D call uncertain. V shed 0 bases and J shed 7 bases, with 9 bases lying between them. This CDR3 spans 13 amino acids. Germline V gives CDR1 GTSNPN, CDR2 SVGIG (reference sequence). CDR3 sequence: CAWSVGLVEKLFF. In nucleotides, the CDR3 is TGTGCCTGGAGTGTAGGGCTCGTTGAAAAACTGTTTTTT. The variable domain in full, completed from reference TRBV30 and TRBJ1-4, reads SQTIHQWPATLVQPVGSPLSLECTVEGTSNPNLYWYRQAAGRGLQLLFYSVGIGQISSEVPQNLSASRPQDRQFILSSKKLLLSDSGFYLCAWSVGLVEKLFFGSGTQLSVL.

This clone was seen a handful of times. This chain uses TRBV2 with TRBJ2-7; TRBD2 matches at 12 bases. There are 15 residues in the CDR3. Trimming at V came to 8 bases and at J to 4 bases, leaving 9 bases not matched to a gene. Germline V CDR1 and CDR2: SNHLY, FYNNEI. Here the CDR3 DNA reads TGTGCCAGCTCCTTGACTAGCGGGAGTGGGTACGAGCAGTACTTC. As protein: CASSLTSGSGYEQYF.

This chain joins TRBV6-6 and TRBJ1-5; D may be TRBD1 (6 bases). The CDR3 is 14 amino acids. Trimming took 7 bases from V and 6 from J, leaving 16 bases between them. Germline loops: CDR1 MNHNY, CDR2 SVGAGI (reference sequence). CDR3 loop: CASTYGGQGQPQHF. Written as DNA, the CDR3 is TGTGCCAGCACCTACGGGGGGCAGGGTCAGCCCCAGCATTTT.

The sample holds a few counts of this clone. The chain couples TRBV11-2 to TRBJ1-6; no clear D gene. Germline V gene data show CDR1 as SGHAT and CDR2 as FQNNGV. Trimming pared 3 bases from V and 0 bases from J, leaving 3 bases between. This CDR3 is built from 14 residues. The CDR3 here is CASSFSSYNSPLHF. CDR3 nucleotide sequence: TGTGCCAGCAGCTTCAGCTCCTATAATTCACCCCTCCACTTT.

This chain joins TRBV4-2 and TRBJ2-3, with 10 bases fitting TRBD2. The CDR3 extends over 16 amino acids. The germline gives CDR1 LGHNA, CDR2 YNFKEQ. The junction had 6 bases not matched to a gene; V was cut back by 2 bases and J by 4 bases. The CDR3 here is CASSQILAGGPDTQYF. The CDR3 DNA follows: TGTGCCAGCAGCCAAATCTTAGCGGGGGGTCCAGATACGCAGTATTTT.

This chain joins TRBV6-5 and TRBJ1-2; D is undetermined. Germline V gene lookup returns CDR1 MNHEY and CDR2 SVGAGI. This CDR3 contains 12 residues. The germline V and J ends were trimmed by 10 bases and 3 bases, with 12 bases remaining between them. The CDR3 DNA follows: TGTGCCATCACCAAGGACCACTATGGCTACACCTTC. The encoded protein is CAITKDHYGYTF.

The chain joins TRBV6-6 to TRBJ1-2, with D unclear. Germline-derived CDR1 and CDR2 are MNHNY and SVGAGI (reference sequence). The V gene lost 1 base and the J gene lost 6 bases, with 6 bases spanning the gap. CDR3 length: 12 residues. The CDR3 loop reads CASSYWSDGYTF. The DNA of the CDR3 is TGTGCCAGCAGTTACTGGAGCGATGGCTACACCTTC.

This clone was picked up a small number of times. CDR3 DNA sequence: TGTGCCAGCAGTTTATCGAGGGGGCTAGGGTATGGCTACACCTTC. It is translated as CASSLSRGLGYGYTF. V usage is TRBV27 and J usage is TRBJ1-2; 7 bases map to TRBD1. The CDR3 runs to 15 residues. Germline V gene sequence: CDR1 MNHEY, CDR2 SMNVEV (reference sequence). The junction had 6 bases not matched to a gene; V was cut back by 0 bases and J by 5 bases.

This clone was observed a few times. The V and J genes are TRBV9 and TRBJ2-5; TRBD2 might be the D (6 bases). The CDR3 consists of 15 residues. The germline V and J ends were trimmed by 0 bases and 4 bases, with 13 bases remaining between them. Germline values: CDR1 SGDLS, CDR2 YYNGEE. The CDR3 nucleotides read TGTGCCAGCAGCGTAGCTCAGGGACTCGTAGAGACCCAGTACTTC. Residues: CASSVAQGLVETQYF.

The chain carries TRBV28 and TRBJ2-7, with 9 bases fitting TRBD1. Germline assignment: CDR1 MDHEN and CDR2 SYDVKM. The CDR3 covers 14 residues. Germline trimming cut 4 bases from V and 7 bases from J; bases unmatched to any gene: 8. DNA for the CDR3: TGTGCCAGCAGTTCGGGACAGGGTCCGCAAGAGCAGTACTTC. This translates into CASSSGQGPQEQYF.

This clone has more than one count but fewer than ten. The J gene is TRBJ1-3, the V gene TRBV9; D unresolved. CDR1 and CDR2 from the germline V gene are SGDLS and YYNGEE. V was cut by 1 base and J by 1 base, with 3 bases left in between. This CDR3 contains 13 residues. CDR3 DNA sequence: TGTGCCAGCAGCGTAACGTCTGGAAACACCATATATTTT. Amino acid sequence: CASSVTSGNTIYF.

This clone was seen only a few times. The rearrangement links TRBV6-5 to TRBJ2-7; no clear D gene. Trimming cost V 8 bases and J 0 bases, with 11 bases left between them. Germline-derived CDR1 and CDR2 are MNHEY and SVGAGI. There are 13 residues in the CDR3. The CDR3: CASAQGVSYEQYF. The CDR3 coding sequence is TGTGCCAGCGCCCAAGGTGTCTCCTACGAGCAGTACTTC.

This clone has just a few counts. This rearrangement joins TRBV27 to TRBJ2-3, with TRBD2 as a possible D gene (5 bases). Between the trimmed V and J ends, which lost 4 bases and 4 bases, there was a span of 12 bases. CDR3 size: 14 residues. Per germline, CDR1 MNHEY and CDR2 SMNVEV (reference sequence). As DNA, the CDR3 is TGTGCCAGCAGTTCATTGTCGGGATCAGATACGCAGTATTTT. The encoded protein is CASSSLSGSDTQYF.

The CDR3 DNA reads TGCGCCAGCAGCCCCACCGGAGAGACCCAGTACTTC. This gives the protein CASSPTGETQYF. The chain links TRBV5-1 to TRBJ2-5; D uncertain. V dropped 4 bases and J dropped 4 bases, with 8 bases sitting between them. CDR1 SGHRS and CDR2 YFSETQ come from the germline V gene. The CDR3 extends over 12 amino acids.

This clone was recorded many times. This chain uses TRBV6-4 with TRBJ2-1; 8 bases align to TRBD2. V dropped 3 bases and J dropped 3; count of bases not matched to a gene: 7. This CDR3 contains 16 residues. Germline V CDR1 and CDR2: MRHNA, SNTAGT. The CDR3 protein is CASSEGSGTLYNEQFF. DNA for the CDR3: TGTGCCAGCAGTGAAGGTAGCGGGACCCTCTACAATGAGCAGTTCTTC.

This clone has a handful of counts. V usage is TRBV30 and J usage is TRBJ2-7, with 8 bases aligning to TRBD2. J was trimmed by 0 bases and V by 5 bases; bases with no gene match: 0. Germline CDR1 reads GTSNPN; CDR2 reads SVGIG (reference sequence). The CDR3 length is 12 residues. This chain's CDR3 is CAWRGGSYEQYF. The CDR3 region has the DNA TGTGCCTGGCGGGGGGGCTCCTACGAGCAGTACTTC.